This T cell receptor beta chain was captured by sequencing in a study of cytomegalovirus exposure and HLA in healthy donors. Study overall: Within the Caucasian-associated ancestry cluster were around 81% of the approximately 370 genotyped donors.

Findings and caveats of the study: In a later analysis, the majority of CMV-associated beta chains seemingly showed HLA restriction. Upon later analysis, TCR association rates were observed to vary by HLA locus, being highest for DRB1 and lowest for HLA-C.

The CDR3 spans 13 residues. Per the germline V gene, CDR1 is MGHRA and CDR2 is YSYEKL. Trimming took 5 bases from V and 4 from J, leaving 11 bases between them. About this clone: Its antigen is not identified.

PCR used 60 Vbeta primers and 13 Jbeta primers. The table came from immunoSEQ multiplex PCR; TCRdb's copy has only in-frame clones and leaves some out. The sample records fewer than 200,000 clones, roughly 70% being singletons. The source of this sequence is a woman aged 45-65 years in good health and CMV-seropositive. Sequences were obtained from PBMCs. The chain is built from TRBV4-1 and TRBJ1-1; D might be TRBD1 (5 bases). The DNA for the CDR3 is TGCGCCAGCAGCTCCCGGGGGTTCACTGAAGCTTTCTTT. Translated: CASSSRGFTEAFF.